This T cell receptor beta chain was documented in a study of blood T cell repertoires in COVID-19. For the study at large: PBMCs, B-cell-depleted T cells, or T cells were the source of the cDNA or gDNA that made up the material.

With V trimmed by 6 bases and J by 11 bases, 12 bases remained unmatched. The germline CDR1 and CDR2 sequences are MDHEN and SYDVKM. The CDR3 is made up of 14 amino acids. In the original workflow: Amplification of reference gene primers was used by the study to estimate nucleated cell counts. The table came from immunoSEQ multiplex PCR; TCRdb's copy has only in-frame clones and leaves some out. V, J and clone size derive from that table, while D and trimming were established from the DNA sequence. Of 190,000 or so clones in the sample, around 82% were seen once. This rearrangement joins TRBV28 to TRBJ1-1, with TRBD1 matching 10 bases. Sequencing was carried out using peripheral blood. This TCR was sampled from an elderly woman with acute or convalescent COVID-19. Here the CDR3 DNA reads TGTGCCAGCAGGAGACGACAGGGGGCGCGGAGCGCTTTCTTT. This translates into CASRRRQGARSAFF.